This T cell receptor (beta chain) comes out of a study of healthy donors' naive CD4 and CD8 T cells. TCR libraries were built from about 0.55 ug of total RNA by linear amplification. TCRdb re-analysed the reads in MiXCR, keeping a single row per CDR3 protein. The table includes 150,000 to 200,000 distinct CDR3 sequences, 74% detected once. Germline CDR1 LNHDA, CDR2 SQIVND (reference sequence). This CDR3 comprises 15 residues. The V end was cut by 3 bases, the J end by 2 bases, with 13 bases between. The sample was naive CD4+ and CD8+ T cells sorted from blood, pooled from several donors. The sequence derives from a pool of human donors in good health; the sample pools cells from several healthy donors. The chain employs TRBV19 and TRBJ1-2; unclear D gene. CDR3 residues: CASSIPAHRNYGYTF. CDR3 nucleotides: TGTGCCAGTAGTATTCCGGCCCACCGGAACTATGGCTACACCTTC.